The 13 T cell receptor beta chains below all came from one sample that was sequenced in a study of blood T cell repertoires in COVID-19. Sequencing used immunoSEQ multiplex PCR; TCRdb keeps in-frame clones, though not all of them. This sample has approximately 500,000 clones; 85% to 90% occur once, and the top ten carry 1.5% to 2%. Sequenced: PBMCs or T cells enriched from blood (not recorded which). The receptors come from a woman between 40 and 50 years old who had recovered from COVID-19.

The V gene is TRBV11-3, the J gene TRBJ2-1, with TRBD2 identical over 7 bases. This CDR3 comprises 15 residues. V gave up 1 base and J gave up 5 bases; unmatched junction bases: 5. Germline-derived CDR1 and CDR2 are SGHNT and YENEEA. In DNA form, the CDR3 reads TGTGCCAGCAGCTTAGCTCGGCTAGCGGACAATGAGCAGTTCTTC. Its protein product is CASSLARLADNEQFF.

V gene TRBV9 combines with J gene TRBJ2-7; D gene uncertain. The CDR3 sequence is 15 residues long. The germline V and J ends were trimmed by 0 bases and 2 bases, with 12 bases remaining between them. Germline CDR1 SGDLS, CDR2 YYNGEE. This chain's CDR3 is CASSVGGLLTYEQYF. CDR3 DNA: TGTGCCAGCAGCGTAGGAGGTCTTCTTACCTACGAGCAGTACTTC.

V is TRBV7-6 and J is TRBJ2-2; D remains ambiguous. The germline V and J ends were trimmed by 3 bases and 7 bases, with 18 bases remaining between them. Looked up from germline, CDR1 is SGHVS and CDR2 is FNYEAQ. The CDR3 runs 16 residues. Here the CDR3 reads CASSLRTESQHGELFF. The CDR3 nucleotides read TGTGCCAGCAGCTTGCGAACAGAAAGCCAGCACGGGGAGCTGTTTTTT.

This chain links TRBV23-1 with TRBJ2-1, with TRBD2 matching over 11 bases. TRBV23-1 is annotated as an ORF whose role is uncertain. With V trimmed by 3 bases and J by 3 bases, 10 bases remained unmatched. The CDR3 is 18 amino acids. In nucleotides, the CDR3 is TGCGCCAGCAGTCACCCCCAGGGTAGCGGGAGGGACTACAATGAGCAGTTCTTC. Its translation is CASSHPQGSGRDYNEQFF.

A few counts support this clone. V usage is TRBV7-9 and J usage is TRBJ2-5, with a weak D call TRBD1 (6 bases). This CDR3 has 13 amino acids. V lost 4 bases to trimming and J lost 5 bases, with 11 bases between them. CDR1 is SEHNR and CDR2 is FQNEAQ in the germline V gene (reference sequence). The CDR3 DNA sequence: TGTGCCAGCAGCTCACAGGGTGCGGAGACCCAGTACTTC. Protein: CASSSQGAETQYF.

The chain is built from TRBV3-1 (or the pseudogene TRBV3-2) and TRBJ2-2, with a weak D call TRBD1 (5 bases). Germline V lookup: CDR1 LGHDT, CDR2 YNNKEL (reference sequence). This CDR3 contains 14 residues. V was trimmed by 4 bases and J by 6 bases, leaving 12 bases between them. The CDR3 is CASSLPAQAGELFF. The DNA for the CDR3 is TGTGCCAGCAGCCTACCGGCACAGGCCGGGGAGCTGTTTTTT.

The chain links TRBV2 to TRBJ1-5; 7 nucleotides agree with TRBD1. This CDR3 contains 15 residues. The germline gives CDR1 SNHLY, CDR2 FYNNEI. J gave up 4 bases and V 5 bases, and 8 bases lay outside the gene matches. The CDR3 DNA reads as TGTGCCAGCAGTCTTGACCAGGGGGGTAATCAGCCCCAGCATTTT. This gives the protein CASSLDQGGNQPQHF.

The chain couples TRBV24-1 to TRBJ2-1, with D possibly matching TRBD1 (6 bases). The CDR3 spans 12 residues. The V end was cut by 5 bases, the J end by 10 bases, with 11 bases between. Per germline, CDR1 KGHDR and CDR2 SFDVKD. The CDR3 loop is CATSVGRGEQFF. Written as DNA, the CDR3 is TGTGCCACCAGTGTCGGAAGGGGGGAGCAGTTCTTC.

The gene calls are TRBV14 and TRBJ1-1; tentatively, D is TRBD1 (5 bases). CDR1 and CDR2 from the germline V gene are SGHDN and FVKESK. Trimming cost V 4 bases and J 1 base, with 7 bases left between them. This CDR3 region has 13 residues. CDR3 in amino acids: CASSRQPNTEAFF. The CDR3 DNA is TGTGCCAGCAGCCGACAGCCGAACACTGAAGCTTTCTTT. Together with reference TRBV14 and TRBJ1-1, the CDR3 gives the full variable domain: EAGVTQFPSHSVIEKGQTVTLRCDPISGHDNLYWYRRVMGKEIKFLLHFVKESKQDESGMPNNRFLAERTGGTYSTLKVQPAELEDSGVYFCASSRQPNTEAFFGQGTRLTVV.

The chain couples TRBV6-2 or TRBV6-3 to TRBJ1-5; TRBD1 might be the D (6 bases). The CDR3 spans 15 residues. With 6 bases removed from V and 4 bases from J, the gap between germline ends came to 16 bases. Germline V gene lookup returns CDR1 MNHEY and CDR2 SVGEGT. CDR3 residues: CASSGQFYENQPQHF. The CDR3 region has the DNA TGTGCCAGCAGCGGACAGTTTTATGAGAATCAGCCCCAGCATTTT.

V and J are TRBV19 and TRBJ1-1, with D maybe TRBD1 (6 bases). Germline CDR1 reads LNHDA; CDR2 reads SQIVND (reference sequence). The CDR3 is 14 amino acids. The V gene lost 1 base and the J gene lost 1 base, with 7 bases spanning the gap. CDR3 coding DNA: TGTGCCAGTAGTATAGGGGGGCCGAACACTGAAGCTTTCTTT. Protein product: CASSIGGPNTEAFF.

This chain uses TRBV11-2 with TRBJ1-2; the match to TRBD1 covers 7 bases. V gave up 5 bases and J gave up 8 bases; unmatched junction bases: 14. Germline V gene data show CDR1 as SGHAT and CDR2 as FQNNGV. The CDR3 is 15 residues long. The CDR3 loop is CASSPTRDSLKGYTF. In DNA form, the CDR3 reads TGTGCCAGCAGCCCGACCCGGGACAGCCTCAAGGGCTACACCTTC.

The V gene is TRBV10-1, the J gene TRBJ2-7; tentatively, D is TRBD2 (6 bases). Trimming pared 5 bases from V and 3 bases from J, leaving 17 bases between. Germline-derived CDR1 and CDR2 are WNHNN and SYGVQD (reference sequence). CDR3 length: 15 residues. CDR3 protein: CASSRPRSGVYEQYF. CDR3 bases: TGCGCCAGCAGTCGGCCTAGATCGGGAGTCTACGAGCAGTACTTC.